Listed below are T cell receptor beta chains from one sample, sequenced in a study of beta chain features in type 1 diabetes. Libraries were prepared by immunoSEQ multiplex PCR; TCRdb keeps only in-frame clonotypes and omits some of them. This table has about 640,000 clones, roughly 12% appearing once. The sample was naive CD4+ T cells from blood. These receptors originate from a man aged 30 to 45 with type 1 diabetes. CDR3s include the opening cysteine and the closing phenylalanine or tryptophan. D genes are given only for firm matches. Only part of the rows carry a size: once, few, many, or a class if the clone is expanded.

CDR3 protein: CASSYSLNRGNIQYF
CDR3 DNA: TGTGCCAGCAGTTACTCCCTCAATAGGGGGAACATTCAGTACTTC
D gene: -
clone size: -
J gene: TRBJ2-4
V gene: TRBV6-5

CDR3 protein: CASSILGMGELFF
CDR3 DNA: TGTGCCAGTAGTATTCTTGGTATGGGGGAGCTGTTTTTT
D gene: -
clone size: few
J gene: TRBJ2-2
V gene: TRBV19

CDR3 protein: CASRFEGNTEAFF
CDR3 DNA: TGTGCCAGCAGGTTTGAGGGGAACACTGAAGCTTTCTTT
D gene: -
clone size: few
J gene: TRBJ1-1
V gene: TRBV2

CDR3 protein: CASSLTDRGLGIQYF
CDR3 DNA: TGTGCCAGCAGCCTCACCGACAGGGGGCTAGGCATTCAGTACTTC
D gene: TRBD1
clone size: many
J gene: TRBJ2-4
V gene: TRBV14

CDR3 protein: CASSPQLGQLYEQYF
CDR3 DNA: TGTGCCAGCAGTCCCCAACTGGGGCAGCTCTACGAGCAGTACTTC
D gene: -
clone size: few
J gene: TRBJ2-7
V gene: TRBV28

CDR3 protein: CASSALDRAPDTQYF
CDR3 DNA: TGCGCCAGCAGCGCGCTAGACAGGGCCCCAGATACGCAGTATTTT
D gene: TRBD1
clone size: -
J gene: TRBJ2-3
V gene: TRBV5-1

CDR3 protein: CSVLDRGEGETQYF
CDR3 DNA: TGCAGCGTTTTAGACAGGGGTGAAGGGGAGACCCAGTACTTC
D gene: TRBD1
clone size: -
J gene: TRBJ2-5
V gene: TRBV29-1

CDR3 protein: CASSEEGKAYEQYF
CDR3 DNA: TGTGCCAGCAGTGAAGAGGGTAAGGCCTACGAGCAGTACTTC
D gene: -
clone size: few
J gene: TRBJ2-7
V gene: TRBV6-4

CDR3 protein: CASSIERAPETQYF
CDR3 DNA: TGTGCCAGTAGTATAGAGCGGGCCCCAGAGACCCAGTACTTC
D gene: -
clone size: -
J gene: TRBJ2-5
V gene: TRBV19

CDR3 protein: CASSSSQGSYGYTF
CDR3 DNA: TGTGCCAGCAGCTCCTCCCAGGGGTCCTATGGCTACACCTTC
D gene: -
clone size: -
J gene: TRBJ1-2
V gene: TRBV7-2

CDR3 protein: CASSLELSRYEKLFF
CDR3 DNA: TGTGCCAGCAGCTTAGAGTTAAGCAGATATGAAAAACTGTTTTTT
D gene: -
clone size: once
J gene: TRBJ1-4
V gene: TRBV11-2

CDR3 protein: CASSQFLTGGGTDTQYF
CDR3 DNA: TGCGCCAGCAGCCAATTCCTCACAGGGGGCGGAACAGATACGCAGTATTTT
D gene: TRBD1
clone size: -
J gene: TRBJ2-3
V gene: TRBV4-3

CDR3 protein: CASSQTTGGKRELFF
CDR3 DNA: TGTGCCAGCAGCCAAACTACAGGAGGGAAGAGAGAGCTGTTTTTT
D gene: -
clone size: few
J gene: TRBJ2-2
V gene: TRBV28

CDR3 protein: CASSYLSGEGNEQFF
CDR3 DNA: TGTGCCAGCAGCTACCTTTCGGGGGAGGGTAATGAGCAGTTCTTC
D gene: TRBD2
clone size: -
J gene: TRBJ2-1
V gene: TRBV5-6

CDR3 protein: CASSERGGQPQHF
CDR3 DNA: TGTGCCAGCAGCGAACGTGGGGGGCAGCCCCAGCATTTT
D gene: -
clone size: -
J gene: TRBJ1-5
V gene: TRBV6-1

CDR3 protein: CASRVDSGNIQYF
CDR3 DNA: TGTGCCAGCAGAGTAGACAGCGGAAACATTCAGTACTTC
D gene: -
clone size: few
J gene: TRBJ2-4
V gene: TRBV2

CDR3 protein: CASSGDHEQYF
CDR3 DNA: TGTGCCAGCAGTGGAGACCACGAGCAGTACTTC
D gene: -
clone size: -
J gene: TRBJ2-7
V gene: TRBV27

CDR3 protein: CASRRRQNTEAFF
CDR3 DNA: TGTGCCAGCAGAAGAAGACAGAACACTGAAGCTTTCTTT
D gene: -
clone size: -
J gene: TRBJ1-1
V gene: TRBV7-2

CDR3 protein: CASSSSDGYGYTF
CDR3 DNA: TGTGCCAGTAGTTCTTCGGATGGCTATGGCTACACCTTC
D gene: -
clone size: -
J gene: TRBJ1-2
V gene: TRBV19

CDR3 protein: CASSALAGETYNEQFF
CDR3 DNA: TGTGCCAGCAGCGCGCTAGCGGGGGAGACCTACAATGAGCAGTTCTTC
D gene: TRBD2
clone size: -
J gene: TRBJ2-1
V gene: TRBV9

CDR3 protein: CASRSPRVVDPYGYTF
CDR3 DNA: TGTGCCAGCAGATCCCCCCGAGTAGTAGACCCCTATGGCTACACCTTC
D gene: -
clone size: -
J gene: TRBJ1-2
V gene: TRBV7-9

CDR3 protein: CATSRGTLGTYIQYF
CDR3 DNA: TGTGCCACCAGCAGAGGGACACTTGGAACTTACATTCAGTACTTC
D gene: -
clone size: -
J gene: TRBJ2-4
V gene: TRBV15

CDR3 protein: CASSSPGRVDSPLHF
CDR3 DNA: TGTGCCAGCAGCTCCCCCGGAAGGGTTGATTCACCCCTCCACTTT
D gene: -
clone size: -
J gene: TRBJ1-6
V gene: TRBV7-9

CDR3 protein: CASSPAGGYTDTQYF
CDR3 DNA: TGTGCCAGCAGCCCGGCAGGGGGCTACACAGATACGCAGTATTTT
D gene: TRBD1
clone size: -
J gene: TRBJ2-3
V gene: TRBV5-6

CDR3 protein: CASSPGTSNTGELFF
CDR3 DNA: TGTGCCAGCAGCCCCGGGACTTCGAACACCGGGGAGCTGTTTTTT
D gene: -
clone size: -
J gene: TRBJ2-2
V gene: TRBV5-4

CDR3 protein: CASRERLAGLETQYF
CDR3 DNA: TGTGCCAGCAGGGAACGACTAGCGGGTTTGGAGACCCAGTACTTC
D gene: TRBD2
clone size: few
J gene: TRBJ2-5
V gene: TRBV6-6

CDR3 protein: CASSGQTSSYNEQFF
CDR3 DNA: TGTGCCAGCTCAGGCCAGACGAGCTCCTACAATGAGCAGTTCTTC
D gene: -
clone size: -
J gene: TRBJ2-1
V gene: TRBV18

CDR3 protein: CASSGGASTDTQYF
CDR3 DNA: TGCGCCAGCAGCGGGGGGGCGAGCACAGATACGCAGTATTTT
D gene: -
clone size: -
J gene: TRBJ2-3
V gene: TRBV5-1

CDR3 protein: CASSPLSYNEQFF
CDR3 DNA: TGTGCCAGCAGTCCATTGAGCTACAATGAGCAGTTCTTC
D gene: -
clone size: few
J gene: TRBJ2-1
V gene: TRBV25-1

CDR3 protein: CASSSGQGTTEAFF
CDR3 DNA: TGTGCCAGCAGCTCCGGACAGGGGACCACTGAAGCTTTCTTT
D gene: TRBD1
clone size: -
J gene: TRBJ1-1
V gene: TRBV7-2

CDR3 protein: CASSLGDQPQHF
CDR3 DNA: TGTGCCAGCAGCTTGGGGGATCAGCCCCAGCATTTT
D gene: -
clone size: -
J gene: TRBJ1-5
V gene: TRBV7-6

CDR3 protein: CASSRLGETQYF
CDR3 DNA: TGTGCCAGCAGCCGATTGGGGGAGACCCAGTACTTC
D gene: -
clone size: -
J gene: TRBJ2-5
V gene: TRBV7-6

CDR3 protein: CASSSTRGGYTF
CDR3 DNA: TGTGCCAGCAGCTCAACCAGGGGCGGCTACACCTTC
D gene: -
clone size: -
J gene: TRBJ1-2
V gene: TRBV7-2

CDR3 protein: CASSAGTSGGLPYEQYF
CDR3 DNA: TGTGCCAGCAGCGCCGGGACTAGCGGGGGCCTACCCTACGAGCAGTACTTC
D gene: TRBD2
clone size: -
J gene: TRBJ2-7
V gene: TRBV2

CDR3 protein: CASIPGQMNTEAFF
CDR3 DNA: TGTGCCAGCATCCCCGGACAGATGAACACTGAAGCTTTCTTT
D gene: -
clone size: -
J gene: TRBJ1-1
V gene: TRBV7-2

CDR3 protein: CASSPRDTLSYEQYF
CDR3 DNA: TGTGCCAGCTCACCGCGGGACACTCTATCCTACGAGCAGTACTTC
D gene: -
clone size: -
J gene: TRBJ2-7
V gene: TRBV18

CDR3 protein: CASRRSGGAGTDTQYF
CDR3 DNA: TGTGCCAGCCGGAGGTCCGGGGGGGCAGGCACAGATACGCAGTATTTT
D gene: TRBD2
clone size: -
J gene: TRBJ2-3
V gene: TRBV2

CDR3 protein: CASSPPNPRREQYF
CDR3 DNA: TGTGCCAGCAGTCCTCCGAACCCGAGGCGCGAGCAGTACTTC
D gene: -
clone size: few
J gene: TRBJ2-7
V gene: TRBV27

CDR3 protein: CASISLRGGTDEQFF
CDR3 DNA: TGTGCCAGCATCTCTTTGCGGGGGGGCACGGATGAGCAGTTCTTC
D gene: TRBD2
clone size: few
J gene: TRBJ2-1
V gene: TRBV2

CDR3 protein: CASSPGQRTNYGYTF
CDR3 DNA: TGTGCCAGCAGTCCGGGACAAAGAACTAACTATGGCTACACCTTC
D gene: -
clone size: few
J gene: TRBJ1-2
V gene: TRBV28